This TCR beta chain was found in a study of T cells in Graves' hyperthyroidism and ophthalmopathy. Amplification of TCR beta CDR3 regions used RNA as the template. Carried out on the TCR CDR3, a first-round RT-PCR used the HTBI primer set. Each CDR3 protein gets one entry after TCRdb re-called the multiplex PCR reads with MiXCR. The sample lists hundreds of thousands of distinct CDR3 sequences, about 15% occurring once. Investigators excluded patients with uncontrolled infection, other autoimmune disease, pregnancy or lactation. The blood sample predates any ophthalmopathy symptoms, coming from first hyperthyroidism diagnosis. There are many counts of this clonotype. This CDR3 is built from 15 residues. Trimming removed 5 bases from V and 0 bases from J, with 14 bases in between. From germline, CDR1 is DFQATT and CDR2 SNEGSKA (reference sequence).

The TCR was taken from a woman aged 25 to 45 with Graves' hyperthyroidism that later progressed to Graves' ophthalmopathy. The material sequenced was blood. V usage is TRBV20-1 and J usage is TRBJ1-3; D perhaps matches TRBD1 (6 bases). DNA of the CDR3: TGCAGTGCTCCAACGGACAGCCTCTCTGGAAACACCATATATTTT. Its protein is CSAPTDSLSGNTIYF.